The rows below give T cell receptor beta chains drawn from one sample of a study of beta chain features in type 1 diabetes. TCRdb keeps only in-frame clones here, not all; method: immunoSEQ multiplex PCR. The table records 350,000 to 400,000 clones, roughly 16% of them present only once. Material: naive CD4+ T cells from blood. All receptors come from a young woman in good health. Each CDR3 is given with its conserved first and last residue. D genes are given only for firm matches. Rows give clone size only sometimes, using once, few, many, or a class for an expanded clone.

D	J	size	V	CDR3	DNA
.	TRBJ2-2	few	TRBV11-3	CASSLSGLNTGELFF	TGTGCCAGCAGCTTATCTGGCTTGAACACCGGGGAGCTGTTTTTT
.	TRBJ1-1	.	TRBV7-8	CASREQGPHMNTEAFF	TGTGCCAGCAGAGAACAGGGTCCCCACATGAACACTGAAGCTTTCTTT
TRBD2	TRBJ2-1	few	TRBV18	CASSSGTSEYNEQFF	TGTGCCAGCTCCTCCGGGACTAGCGAGTACAATGAGCAGTTCTTC
TRBD2	TRBJ2-3	.	TRBV9	CASSFRLAGTDTQYF	TGTGCCAGCAGCTTTCGACTAGCGGGCACAGATACGCAGTATTTT
.	TRBJ1-5	.	TRBV30	CAWSFRQSNQPQHF	TGTGCCTGGAGTTTTAGACAGAGCAATCAGCCCCAGCATTTT
TRBD2	TRBJ2-7	.	TRBV11-2	CASSRDSGSQTYEQYF	TGTGCCAGCAGCCGCGATAGCGGGAGCCAAACCTACGAGCAGTACTTC
.	TRBJ2-2	few	TRBV29-1	CSVGRGPGTGELFF	TGCAGCGTTGGCCGGGGTCCGGGCACCGGGGAGCTGTTTTTT
.	TRBJ1-2	.	TRBV19	CASSSAYGYTF	TGTGCCAGTAGCAGCGCCTATGGCTACACCTTC
.	TRBJ2-6	few	TRBV14	CASSQDTHGANVLTF	TGTGCCAGCAGCCAAGATACTCATGGGGCCAACGTCCTGACTTTC
.	TRBJ2-1	few	TRBV14	CASSLPWGGAYDEQFF	TGTGCCAGCAGCCTACCGTGGGGGGGCGCTTACGATGAGCAGTTCTTC
TRBD1	TRBJ1-5	.	TRBV7-2	CASSLQGALNQPQHF	TGTGCCAGCAGCTTGCAGGGGGCATTAAATCAGCCCCAGCATTTT
TRBD2	TRBJ2-3	.	TRBV9	CASSVEGLAGGRTDTQYF	TGTGCCAGCAGCGTAGAGGGACTAGCGGGGGGTCGCACAGATACGCAGTATTTT
TRBD1	TRBJ2-3	.	TRBV2	CASTKQGLGTDTQYF	TGTGCCAGCACCAAACAGGGGTTGGGGACAGATACGCAGTATTTT
TRBD2	TRBJ2-7	few	TRBV30	CAWSEGGGYRYEQYF	TGTGCCTGGAGTGAAGGCGGGGGTTACCGCTACGAGCAGTACTTC
.	TRBJ2-2	few	TRBV11-2	CASSLASLSGTGELFF	TGTGCCAGCAGCTTAGCTAGCTTGTCTGGCACCGGGGAGCTGTTTTTT
TRBD2	TRBJ2-1	few	TRBV30	CAWSVYLAGGWFF	TGTGCCTGGAGTGTCTACCTAGCGGGGGGGTGGTTCTTC
TRBD2	TRBJ2-3	.	TRBV27	CASSPLLAYPRDTQYF	TGTGCCAGCAGTCCCCTACTAGCGTACCCGCGGGATACGCAGTATTTT
TRBD1	TRBJ2-3	.	TRBV7-7	CASSADRVATQYF	TGTGCTAGCAGCGCCGACAGGGTGGCTACGCAGTATTTT
.	TRBJ1-2	.	TRBV4-3	CASSQFGGTANYGYTF	TGCGCCAGCAGCCAATTCGGGGGGACCGCTAACTATGGCTACACCTTC
.	TRBJ1-1	.	TRBV6-5	CASSAYMNTEAFF	TGTGCCAGCAGTGCATACATGAACACTGAAGCTTTCTTT
.	TRBJ1-1	.	TRBV9	CASSTTPLLNTEAFF	TGTGCCAGCAGCACGACACCGCTTCTGAACACTGAAGCTTTCTTT
TRBD2	TRBJ2-1	.	TRBV7-8	CASSFLAGNYNEQFF	TGTGCCAGCAGCTTTTTAGCGGGGAACTACAATGAGCAGTTCTTC
.	TRBJ2-7	few	TRBV29-1	CSVRTRTSYEQYF	TGCAGCGTAAGGACACGAACCTCCTACGAGCAGTACTTC
.	TRBJ2-1	few	TRBV21-1	CASSPLAAYNEQFF	TGTGCCAGCAGCCCCCTAGCGGCCTACAATGAGCAGTTCTTC